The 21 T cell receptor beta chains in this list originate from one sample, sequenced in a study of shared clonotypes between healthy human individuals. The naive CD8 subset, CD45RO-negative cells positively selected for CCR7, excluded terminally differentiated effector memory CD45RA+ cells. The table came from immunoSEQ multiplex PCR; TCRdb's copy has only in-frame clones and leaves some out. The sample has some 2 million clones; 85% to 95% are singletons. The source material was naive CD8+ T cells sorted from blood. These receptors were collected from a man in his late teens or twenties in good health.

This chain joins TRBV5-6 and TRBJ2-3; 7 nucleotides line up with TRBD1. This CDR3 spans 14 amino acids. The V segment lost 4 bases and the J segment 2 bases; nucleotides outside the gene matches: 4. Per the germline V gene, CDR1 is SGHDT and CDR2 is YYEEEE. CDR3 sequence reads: CASSPGQFTDTQYF. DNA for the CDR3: TGTGCCAGCAGCCCGGGACAGTTCACAGATACGCAGTATTTT.

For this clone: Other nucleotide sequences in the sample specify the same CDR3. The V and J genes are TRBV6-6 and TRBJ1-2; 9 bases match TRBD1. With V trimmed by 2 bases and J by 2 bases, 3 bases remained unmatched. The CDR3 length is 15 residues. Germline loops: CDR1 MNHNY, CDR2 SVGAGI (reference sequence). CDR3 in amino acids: CASSYTGQGNYGYTF. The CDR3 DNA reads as TGTGCCAGCAGTTACACGGGACAGGGAAACTATGGCTACACCTTC.

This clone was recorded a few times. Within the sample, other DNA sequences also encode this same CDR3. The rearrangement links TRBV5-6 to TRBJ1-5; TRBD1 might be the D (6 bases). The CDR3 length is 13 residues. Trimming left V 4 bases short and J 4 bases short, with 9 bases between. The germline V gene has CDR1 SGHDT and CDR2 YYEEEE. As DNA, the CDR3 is TGTGCCAGCAGCCCAAGGGGGAATCAGCCCCAGCATTTT. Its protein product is CASSPRGNQPQHF. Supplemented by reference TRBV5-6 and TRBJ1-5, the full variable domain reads DAGVTQSPTHLIKTRGQQVTLRCSPKSGHDTVSWYQQALGQGPQFIFQYYEEEERQRGNFPDRFSGHQFPNYSSELNVNALLLGDSALYLCASSPRGNQPQHFGDGTRLSIL.

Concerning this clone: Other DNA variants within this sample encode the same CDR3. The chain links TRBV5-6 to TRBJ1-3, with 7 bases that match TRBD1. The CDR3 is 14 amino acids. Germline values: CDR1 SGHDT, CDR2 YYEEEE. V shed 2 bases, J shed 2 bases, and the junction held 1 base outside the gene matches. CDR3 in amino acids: CASSFGTAGNTIYF. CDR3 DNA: TGTGCCAGCAGCTTTGGGACAGCTGGAAACACCATATATTTT.

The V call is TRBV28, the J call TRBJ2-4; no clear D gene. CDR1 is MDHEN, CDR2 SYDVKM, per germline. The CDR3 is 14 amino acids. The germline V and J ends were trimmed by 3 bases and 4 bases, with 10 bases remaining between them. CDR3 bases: TGTGCCAGCAGTTTTCGTGTCAAGAAAAACATTCAGTACTTC. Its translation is CASSFRVKKNIQYF.

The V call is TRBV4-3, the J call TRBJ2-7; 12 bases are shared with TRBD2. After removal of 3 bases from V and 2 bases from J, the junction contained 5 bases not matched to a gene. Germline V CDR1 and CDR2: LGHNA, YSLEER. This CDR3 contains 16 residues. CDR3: CASSHPGLAGPYEQYF. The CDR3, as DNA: TGCGCCAGCAGCCACCCCGGACTAGCGGGACCCTACGAGCAGTACTTC.

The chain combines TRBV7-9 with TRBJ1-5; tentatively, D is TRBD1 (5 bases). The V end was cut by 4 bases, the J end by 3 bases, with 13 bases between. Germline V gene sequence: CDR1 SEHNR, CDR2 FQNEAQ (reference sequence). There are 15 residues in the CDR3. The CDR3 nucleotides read TGTGCCAGCAGCTCGGAGGGGCAGCCCAATCAGCCCCAGCATTTT. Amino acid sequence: CASSSEGQPNQPQHF.

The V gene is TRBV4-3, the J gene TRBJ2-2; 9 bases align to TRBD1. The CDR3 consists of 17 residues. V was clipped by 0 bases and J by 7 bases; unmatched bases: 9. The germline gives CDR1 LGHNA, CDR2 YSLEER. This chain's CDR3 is CASSQEEGTGPIGELFF. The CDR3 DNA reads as TGCGCCAGCAGCCAAGAGGAGGGGACAGGGCCGATCGGGGAGCTGTTTTTT.

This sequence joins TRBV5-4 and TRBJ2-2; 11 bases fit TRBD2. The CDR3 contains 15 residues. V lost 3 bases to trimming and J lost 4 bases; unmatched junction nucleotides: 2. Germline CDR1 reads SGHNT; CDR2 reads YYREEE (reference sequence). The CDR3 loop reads CASSYGTSGTGELFF. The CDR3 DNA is TGTGCCAGCAGCTATGGGACTAGCGGCACCGGGGAGCTGTTTTTT.

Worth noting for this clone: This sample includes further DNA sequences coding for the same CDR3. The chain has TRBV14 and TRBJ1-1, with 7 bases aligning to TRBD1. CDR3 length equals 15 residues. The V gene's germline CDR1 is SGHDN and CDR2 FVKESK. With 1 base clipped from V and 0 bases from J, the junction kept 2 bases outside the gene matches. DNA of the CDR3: TGTGCCAGCAGCCAAGCCAGGGGGATGAACACTGAAGCTTTCTTT. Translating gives CASSQARGMNTEAFF.

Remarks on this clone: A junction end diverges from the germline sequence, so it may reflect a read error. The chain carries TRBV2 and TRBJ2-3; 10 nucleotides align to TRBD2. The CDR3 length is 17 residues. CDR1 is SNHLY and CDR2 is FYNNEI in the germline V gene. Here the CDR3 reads CASREVSGRALADTQYF. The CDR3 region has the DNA TGTGCCAGCAGGGAAGTAAGCGGGAGGGCCCTCGCAGATACGCAGTATTTT. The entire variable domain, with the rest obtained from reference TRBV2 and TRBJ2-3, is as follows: EPEVTQTPSHQVTQMGQEVILRCVPISNHLYFYWYRQILGQKVEFLVSFYNNEISEKSEIFDDQFSVERPDGSNFTLKIRSTKLEDSAMYFCASREVSGRALADTQYFGPGTRLTVL.

CDR3 in DNA: TGTGCCAGCAGCCGATTCTACGAGCAGTACTTC. Protein: CASSRFYEQYF. The J gene is TRBJ2-7, the V gene TRBV5-4; no clear D gene. The CDR3 is made up of 11 amino acids. V dropped 4 bases and J dropped 3 bases, with 5 bases sitting between them. Germline V CDR1 and CDR2: SGHNT, YYREEE (reference sequence).

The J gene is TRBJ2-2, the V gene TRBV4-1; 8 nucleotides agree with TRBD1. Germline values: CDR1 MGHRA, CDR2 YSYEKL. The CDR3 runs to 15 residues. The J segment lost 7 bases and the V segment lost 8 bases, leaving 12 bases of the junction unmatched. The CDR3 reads CASQGAGVYGGELFF. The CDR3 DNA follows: TGCGCCAGCCAGGGGGCAGGGGTGTACGGCGGGGAGCTGTTTTTT.

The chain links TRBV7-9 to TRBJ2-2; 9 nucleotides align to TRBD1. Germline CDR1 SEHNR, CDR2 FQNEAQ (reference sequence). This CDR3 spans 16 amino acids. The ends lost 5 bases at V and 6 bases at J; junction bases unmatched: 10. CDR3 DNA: TGTGCCAGCAGCGCCTGGACAGGGGCGGGGGCCGGGGAGCTGTTTTTT. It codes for CASSAWTGAGAGELFF.

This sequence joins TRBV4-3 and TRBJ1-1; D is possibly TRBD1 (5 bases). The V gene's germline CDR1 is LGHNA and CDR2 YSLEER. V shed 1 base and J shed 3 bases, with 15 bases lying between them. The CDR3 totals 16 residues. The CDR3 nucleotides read TGCGCCAGCAGCCAAGGGGGGGAGGGATGGTACACTGAAGCTTTCTTT. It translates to CASSQGGEGWYTEAFF.

CDR3 amino acids: CANNTGTEYNSPLHF. The CDR3 region has the DNA TGCGCCAATAATACCGGGACAGAATACAATTCACCCCTCCACTTT. This chain joins TRBV10-1 and TRBJ1-6, with 7 bases aligning to TRBD1. This CDR3 comprises 15 residues. V trimming: 10 bases; J trimming: 7 bases; junction bases outside the gene matches: 13. In germline, CDR1 is WNHNN, CDR2 SYGVQD (reference sequence).

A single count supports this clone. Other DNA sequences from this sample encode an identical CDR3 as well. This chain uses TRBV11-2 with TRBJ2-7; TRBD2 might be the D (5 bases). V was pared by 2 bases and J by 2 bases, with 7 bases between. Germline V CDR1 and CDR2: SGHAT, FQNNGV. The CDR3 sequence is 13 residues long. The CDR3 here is CASSLRGPYEQYF. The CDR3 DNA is TGTGCCAGCAGCTTACGGGGTCCCTACGAGCAGTACTTC. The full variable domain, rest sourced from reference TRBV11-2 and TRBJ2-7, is EAGVAQSPRYKIIEKRQSVAFWCNPISGHATLYWYQQILGQGPKLLIQFQNNGVVDDSQLPKDRFSAERLKGVDSTLKIQPAKLEDSAVYLCASSLRGPYEQYFGPGTRLTVT.

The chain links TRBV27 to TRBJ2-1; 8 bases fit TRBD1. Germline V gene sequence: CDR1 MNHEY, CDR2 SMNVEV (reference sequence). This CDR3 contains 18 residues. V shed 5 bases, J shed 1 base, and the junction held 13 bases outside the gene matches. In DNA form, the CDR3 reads TGTGCCAGCAGTCGACCATCCGGGACAGGTTTTTCCTACAATGAGCAGTTCTTC. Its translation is CASSRPSGTGFSYNEQFF.

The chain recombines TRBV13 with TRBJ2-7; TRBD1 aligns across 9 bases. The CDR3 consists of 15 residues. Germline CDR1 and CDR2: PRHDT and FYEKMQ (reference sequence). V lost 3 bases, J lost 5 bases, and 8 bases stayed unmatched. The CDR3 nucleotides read TGTGCCAGCAGCTTCACACAGGGGGCAGAGAACGAGCAGTACTTC. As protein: CASSFTQGAENEQYF.

In DNA form, the CDR3 reads TGTGCCAGCAGAGGGGGGACTGAAGCTTTCTTT. It specifies CASRGGTEAFF. The V and J genes are TRBV6-6 and TRBJ1-1, with D perhaps TRBD1 (6 bases). The CDR3 runs 11 residues. Germline CDR1 reads MNHNY; CDR2 reads SVGAGI (reference sequence). V dropped 6 bases and J dropped 5 bases, with 7 bases sitting between them.

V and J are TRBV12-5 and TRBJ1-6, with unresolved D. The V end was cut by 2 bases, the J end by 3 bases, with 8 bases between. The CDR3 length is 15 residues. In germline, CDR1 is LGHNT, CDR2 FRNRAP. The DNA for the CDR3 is TGTGCTAGTGGTTTGCAACAGAACTATAATTCACCCCTCCACTTT. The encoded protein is CASGLQQNYNSPLHF. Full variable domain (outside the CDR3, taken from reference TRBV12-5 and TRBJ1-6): DARVTQTPRHKVTEMGQEVTMRCQPILGHNTVFWYRQTMMQGLELLAYFRNRAPLDDSGMPKDRFSAEMPDATLATLKIQPSEPRDSAVYFCASGLQQNYNSPLHFGNGTRLTVT.